These 27 T cell receptor beta chains were sequenced from one sample in a study of PD-1 blockade in classical Hodgkin lymphoma. This table comes from immunoSEQ multiplex PCR, and its TCRdb copy is limited to in-frame clones, with some not included. The repertoire holds some 100,000 clones, with approximately 92% as singletons. Relapse was seen in all patients after autologous stem cell transplantation, and brentuximab vedotin exposure was variable. The sample in question was peripheral blood mononuclear cells (PBMCs), obtained at baseline. The source is a human donor with classical Hodgkin lymphoma.

In this sample, this clone turned up once. The V and J genes are TRBV6-1 and TRBJ1-1, with TRBD1 matching 9 bases. This CDR3 is built from 15 residues. The germline V gene has CDR1 MNHNS and CDR2 SASEGT. Trimming cost V 10 bases and J 3 bases; bases outside gene matches: 12. The chain's CDR3 is CATVDRGLWDTEAFF. The DNA of the CDR3 is TGTGCCACCGTGGACAGGGGCCTTTGGGACACTGAAGCTTTCTTT.

V is TRBV6-5 and J is TRBJ2-7; either TRBD1 or TRBD2 may supply D (5 bases each). Trimming took off 6 bases at V and 2 bases at J, with 11 bases between the two ends. The CDR3 has 13 amino acids. Germline loops: CDR1 MNHEY, CDR2 SVGAGI. The CDR3 coding sequence is TGTGCCAGCAGCCGGGACGGAGCCTACGAGCAGTACTTC. This sequence encodes CASSRDGAYEQYF.

The chain uses TRBV27 and TRBJ2-3; D gene ambiguous. The CDR3 length is 17 residues. Germline lookup yields CDR1 MNHEY and CDR2 SMNVEV (reference sequence). V was pared by 0 bases and J by 2 bases, with 15 bases between. The CDR3 coding sequence is TGTGCCAGCAGTTTATCGATTACGGCCAAATTCACAGATACGCAGTATTTT. Its translation is CASSLSITAKFTDTQYF.

The V call is TRBV29-1, the J call TRBJ2-7; D is possibly TRBD1 (6 bases). The V end was cut by 6 bases, the J end by 6 bases, with 18 bases between. The germline gives CDR1 SQVTM, CDR2 ANQGSEA. The CDR3 loop spans 13 amino acids. CDR3 region: CSVAAGTTGEQYF. The DNA of the CDR3 is TGCAGCGTAGCGGCCGGGACAACGGGCGAGCAGTACTTC.

The chain has TRBV27 and TRBJ2-1; no clear D. This CDR3 has 15 residues. Trimming pared 2 bases from V and 6 bases from J, leaving 14 bases between. Germline V gives CDR1 MNHEY, CDR2 SMNVEV (reference sequence). This chain's CDR3 is CASSLPRRAANEQFF. CDR3 nucleotide sequence: TGTGCCAGCAGTTTACCCCGAAGGGCCGCCAATGAGCAGTTCTTC.

The CDR3 nucleotides are TGTGCCAGCAGTGAATGGGGCGGGAGCTACAATGAGCAGTTCTTC. It is translated as CASSEWGGSYNEQFF. The chain links TRBV6-1 to TRBJ2-1; TRBD2 matches 7 bases. This CDR3 contains 15 residues. The germline V gene encodes CDR1 MNHNS and CDR2 SASEGT. V lost 2 bases to trimming and J lost 3 bases; unmatched junction nucleotides: 4.

This clone was detected only once. The gene calls are TRBV18 and TRBJ2-1, with D tentatively TRBD2 (6 bases). Trimming took off 3 bases at V and 9 bases at J, with 15 bases between the two ends. Germline V gene data show CDR1 as KGHSH and CDR2 as LQKENI. This CDR3 has 14 amino acids. CDR3 sequence: CASSPRGGAPEQFF. In nucleotides, the CDR3 is TGTGCCAGCTCACCTCGAGGAGGGGCCCCTGAGCAGTTCTTC.

Notes on this clone: A read error may account for a junction end that differs from germline. Other DNA sequences in this sample translate to the same CDR3. The V gene is TRBV9, the J gene TRBJ2-5; 10 bases map to TRBD2. The CDR3 is made up of 18 amino acids. Germline loops: CDR1 SGDLS, CDR2 YYNGEE. The CDR3, as DNA: TGTGCCAGCAGCGTAGATTCTCTAGCGGGAGTGCTTGGAGAGACCCAATACTTC. It is translated as CASSVDSLAGVLGETQYF.

This chain connects TRBV30 to TRBJ1-5, with a possible D match to TRBD1 (6 bases). This CDR3 has 13 residues. Germline V gives CDR1 GTSNPN, CDR2 SVGIG (reference sequence). V was trimmed by 2 bases and J by 7 bases, leaving 12 bases between them. CDR3 sequence: CAWSSGVSQPQHF. CDR3 DNA sequence: TGTGCCTGGAGTTCAGGGGTCAGCCAGCCCCAGCATTTT.

V gene TRBV27 combines with J gene TRBJ2-5, with TRBD1 matching over 7 bases. The germline CDR1 and CDR2 sequences are MNHEY and SMNVEV (reference sequence). The CDR3 is 13 residues long. V was clipped by 6 bases and J by 5 bases; unmatched bases: 6. The CDR3 loop is CASRKTGYETQYF. The CDR3 nucleotides read TGTGCCAGCAGGAAGACAGGGTACGAGACCCAGTACTTC.

The CDR3 DNA is TGCGCCAGCAGGTCTCGGTCAGGGGCCGTCGGGGAGCAGTACTTC. Translated: CASRSRSGAVGEQYF. This sequence joins TRBV5-1 and TRBJ2-7; possible D gene TRBD1, 6 bases. The CDR3 runs 15 residues. Germline CDR1 and CDR2: SGHRS and YFSETQ. Trimming left V 5 bases short and J 7 bases short, with 22 bases between.

CDR3 amino acids: CASSRIRGNQPQHF. DNA of the CDR3: TGTGCCAGCAGCCGGATTAGAGGCAATCAGCCCCAGCATTTT. The rearrangement uses TRBV28 and TRBJ1-5; D remains unclear. Germline V gives CDR1 MDHEN, CDR2 SYDVKM. The CDR3 is 14 residues long. V gave up 6 bases and J gave up 2 bases, with 11 bases separating them. Full variable domain (outside the CDR3, taken from reference TRBV28 and TRBJ1-5): DVKVTQSSRYLVKRTGEKVFLECVQDMDHENMFWYRQDPGLGLRLIYFSYDVKMKEKGDIPEGYSVSREKKERFSLILESASTNQTSMYLCASSRIRGNQPQHFGDGTRLSIL.

V and J are TRBV11-1 and TRBJ2-5, with D perhaps TRBD2 (7 bases). The CDR3 consists of 15 residues. CDR1 is SGHAT and CDR2 is FQDESV in the germline V gene (reference sequence). V was pared by 5 bases and J by 5 bases, with 18 bases between. The CDR3 region is CASSLPGGGGETQYF. The CDR3 bases are TGTGCCAGCAGCCTGCCGGGGGGCGGAGGGGAGACCCAGTACTTC.

The chain carries TRBV30 and TRBJ1-4, with a possible D match to TRBD1 (6 bases). Trimming pared 2 bases from V and 3 bases from J, leaving 7 bases between. This CDR3 has 13 amino acids. The V gene's germline CDR1 is GTSNPN and CDR2 SVGIG (reference sequence). The CDR3 is CAWSWGPNEKLFF. Here the CDR3 DNA reads TGTGCCTGGAGTTGGGGGCCTAATGAAAAACTGTTTTTT.

The chain has TRBV11-2 and TRBJ1-2; 9 nucleotides agree with TRBD1. With 4 bases clipped from V and 8 bases from J, the junction kept 5 bases outside the gene matches. Germline V gene sequence: CDR1 SGHAT, CDR2 FQNNGV. This CDR3 has 13 residues. In DNA, the CDR3 is TGTGCCAGCAGCTCGGGACAGGGCAAAGGCTACACCTTC. This encodes CASSSGQGKGYTF.

This clone has only one observation. V is TRBV28 and J is TRBJ2-2; a weak D match, TRBD2 (5 bases). Germline V gene sequence: CDR1 MDHEN, CDR2 SYDVKM. V was clipped by 2 bases and J by 2 bases, with 12 bases between them. This CDR3 region has 16 residues. The CDR3: CASSLTGRLNTGELFF. The DNA for the CDR3 is TGTGCCAGCAGTTTAACGGGTAGACTAAACACCGGGGAGCTGTTTTTT.

The rearrangement joins TRBV28 to TRBJ2-1; 10 nucleotides line up with TRBD2. This CDR3 has 16 amino acids. V was pared by 5 bases and J by 4 bases, with 8 bases of the junction left unmatched. Germline-derived CDR1 and CDR2 are MDHEN and SYDVKM. CDR3 in amino acids: CASSLTASGGYNEQFF. The CDR3 coding sequence is TGTGCCAGCAGTCTCACCGCTAGCGGGGGTTACAATGAGCAGTTCTTC.

This rearrangement joins TRBV5-1 to TRBJ2-5; 7 nucleotides line up with TRBD2. The CDR3 covers 15 residues. CDR1 is SGHRS and CDR2 is YFSETQ in the germline V gene. V dropped 2 bases and J dropped 1; count of bases not matched to a gene: 5. Here the CDR3 DNA reads TGCGCCAGCAGCTTAACGGGGGGATTCCAAGAGACCCAGTACTTC. Protein: CASSLTGGFQETQYF. Full variable domain (missing parts from reference TRBV5-1 and TRBJ2-5): KAGVTQTPRYLIKTRGQQVTLSCSPISGHRSVSWYQQTPGQGLQFLFEYFSETQRNKGNFPGRFSGRQFSNSRSEMNVSTLELGDSALYLCASSLTGGFQETQYFGPGTRLLVL.

This clone has only a few counts. CDR3 in amino acids: CASSESRGGKTQYF. CDR3 DNA: TGCGCCAGCAGTGAGTCCAGGGGGGGGAAGACCCAGTACTTC. This chain joins TRBV10-1 and TRBJ2-5, with D perhaps matching TRBD1 or TRBD2 (7 bases each). Trimming took 0 bases from V and 6 from J, leaving 11 bases between them. This CDR3 spans 14 amino acids. Germline lookup yields CDR1 WNHNN and CDR2 SYGVQD (reference sequence).

The chain employs TRBV4-1 and TRBJ2-7; 11 bases are shared with TRBD1. The CDR3 has 17 residues. V shed 0 bases and J 3 bases; nucleotides not matched to a gene: 7. CDR1 is MGHRA, CDR2 YSYEKL, per germline. Here the CDR3 DNA reads TGCGCCAGCAGCCAAGATCCCGGACAGGGGGCTGGCTACGAGCAGTACTTC. Its protein product is CASSQDPGQGAGYEQYF.

V usage is TRBV11-3 and J usage is TRBJ2-1; no reliable D call. CDR1 and CDR2 from the germline V gene are SGHNT and YENEEA. Trimming left V 0 bases short and J 11 bases short, with 11 bases between. The CDR3 is 13 residues long. The CDR3 bases are TGTGCCAGCAGCTTAGATCGGAATCGGAAGCAGTTCTTC. This gives the protein CASSLDRNRKQFF.

This clone was counted between two and nine times. V is TRBV29-1 and J is TRBJ2-1; 9 nucleotides align to TRBD1. Per the germline V gene, CDR1 is SQVTM and CDR2 is ANQGSEA. There are 14 residues in the CDR3. The V gene end was trimmed by 7 bases and the J gene end by 10 bases; junction bases not matched to a gene: 14. CDR3 protein: CSGGTGILSGEQFF. CDR3 bases: TGCAGCGGGGGGACAGGGATCTTATCAGGGGAGCAGTTCTTC.

The J gene is TRBJ2-6, the V gene TRBV5-1; D not certain. From germline, CDR1 is SGHRS and CDR2 YFSETQ. The CDR3 is 15 amino acids. V lost 2 bases, J lost 2 bases, and 8 bases lay in between. In DNA, the CDR3 is TGCGCCAGCAGCTTCTCCGGTACTGGGGCCAACGTCCTGACTTTC. Translated, it gives CASSFSGTGANVLTF.

In this sample, this clone turned up once. The chain has TRBV5-3 and TRBJ1-5; no definite D call. TRBV5-3 counts as an open reading frame of uncertain function. The CDR3 is 14 residues long. The germline V and J ends were trimmed by 7 bases and 4 bases, with 15 bases remaining between them. The CDR3 DNA reads TGTGCCAGATCCCCGGGCCGGCAAAATCAGCCCCAGCATTTT. Its translation is CARSPGRQNQPQHF.

This clone was observed once. The gene calls are TRBV18 and TRBJ1-1, with TRBD1 identical over 9 bases. Germline V gene lookup returns CDR1 KGHSH and CDR2 LQKENI. CDR3 length: 13 amino acids. The trim removed 8 bases at V and 5 bases at J, leaving 6 bases unmatched. The CDR3 bases are TGTGCCAGCCGATGGGACAGGGAGACTGAAGCTTTCTTT. Translation gives CASRWDRETEAFF. Looking up the rest from reference TRBV18 and TRBJ1-1 gives the full variable domain: NAGVMQNPRHLVRRRGQEARLRCSPMKGHSHVYWYRQLPEEGLKFMVYLQKENIIDESGMPKERFSAEFPKEGPSILRIQQVVRGDSAAYFCASRWDRETEAFFGQGTRLTVV.

In DNA form, the CDR3 reads TGCGCCAGCAGCTTGGCCGGAGCCAGGTCCACTGAAGCTTTCTTT. It yields the protein CASSLAGARSTEAFF. The rearrangement joins TRBV5-1 to TRBJ1-1; D remains ambiguous. Germline loops: CDR1 SGHRS, CDR2 YFSETQ. V was trimmed by 0 bases and J by 4 bases, leaving 13 bases between them. The CDR3 is made up of 15 amino acids.

The V and J genes are TRBV7-6 and TRBJ1-1; D gene uncertain. CDR3 length equals 15 residues. Germline V lookup: CDR1 SGHVS, CDR2 FNYEAQ. V was pared by 0 bases and J by 8 bases, with 16 bases between. The CDR3 protein is CASSLALAVKREAFF. The CDR3 DNA reads as TGTGCCAGCAGCTTAGCATTGGCAGTAAAAAGGGAAGCTTTCTTT.